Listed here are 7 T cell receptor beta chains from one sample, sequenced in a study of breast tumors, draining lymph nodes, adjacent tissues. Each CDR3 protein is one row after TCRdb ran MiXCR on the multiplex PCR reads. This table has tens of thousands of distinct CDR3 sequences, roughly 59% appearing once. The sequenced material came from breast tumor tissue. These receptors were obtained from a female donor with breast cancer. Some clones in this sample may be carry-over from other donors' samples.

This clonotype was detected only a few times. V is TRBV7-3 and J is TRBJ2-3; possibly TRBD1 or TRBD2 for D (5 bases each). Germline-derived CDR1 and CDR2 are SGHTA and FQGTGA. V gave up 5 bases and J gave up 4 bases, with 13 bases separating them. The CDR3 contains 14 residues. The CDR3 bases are TGTGCCAGCAGCCCTTTTGGGGGATCAGATACGCAGTATTTT. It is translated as CASSPFGGSDTQYF.

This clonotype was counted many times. The CDR3 DNA is TGTGCCAGCAGTCACCAGCGGGGGGGCTACGAGCAGTACTTC. Translation gives CASSHQRGGYEQYF. The gene calls are TRBV6-5 and TRBJ2-7, with 10 bases lining up with TRBD2. Germline CDR1 reads MNHEY; CDR2 reads SVGAGI. J was trimmed by 3 bases and V by 5 bases; bases with no gene match: 4. This CDR3 is 14 amino acids long.

The CDR3 DNA follows: TGTGCCAGCAGTGCTTCGGGACAGGGGGCCGGCTACACCTTC. Protein: CASSASGQGAGYTF. V and J are TRBV2 and TRBJ1-2; 12 bases map to TRBD1. Losses at the gene ends were 4 bases for V and 8 bases for J; bases not matched to a gene: 5. The CDR3 loop spans 14 amino acids. Germline assignment: CDR1 SNHLY and CDR2 FYNNEI. The variable domain in full, with the rest retrieved from reference TRBV2 and TRBJ1-2, is EPEVTQTPSHQVTQMGQEVILRCVPISNHLYFYWYRQILGQKVEFLVSFYNNEISEKSEIFDDQFSVERPDGSNFTLKIRSTKLEDSAMYFCASSASGQGAGYTFGSGTRLTVV.

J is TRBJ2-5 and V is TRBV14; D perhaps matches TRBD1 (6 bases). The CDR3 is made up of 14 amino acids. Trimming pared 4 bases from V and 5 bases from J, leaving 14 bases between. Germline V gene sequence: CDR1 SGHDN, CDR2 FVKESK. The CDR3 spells CASSRVGAGETQYF. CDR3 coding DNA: TGTGCCAGCAGCCGTGTGGGGGCGGGTGAGACCCAGTACTTC.

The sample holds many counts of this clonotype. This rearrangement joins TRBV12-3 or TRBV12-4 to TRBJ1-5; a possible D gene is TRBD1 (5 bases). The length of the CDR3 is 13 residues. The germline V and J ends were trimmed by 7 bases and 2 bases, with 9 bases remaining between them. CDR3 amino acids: CASTAGGNQPQHF. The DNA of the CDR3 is TGTGCCAGCACCGCGGGGGGCAATCAGCCCCAGCATTTT.

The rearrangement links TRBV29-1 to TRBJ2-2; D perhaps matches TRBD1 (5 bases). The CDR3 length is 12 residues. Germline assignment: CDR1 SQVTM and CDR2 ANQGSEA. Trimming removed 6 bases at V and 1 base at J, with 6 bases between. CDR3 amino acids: CSVGVNTGELFF. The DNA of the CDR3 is TGCAGCGTAGGGGTGAACACCGGGGAGCTGTTTTTT.

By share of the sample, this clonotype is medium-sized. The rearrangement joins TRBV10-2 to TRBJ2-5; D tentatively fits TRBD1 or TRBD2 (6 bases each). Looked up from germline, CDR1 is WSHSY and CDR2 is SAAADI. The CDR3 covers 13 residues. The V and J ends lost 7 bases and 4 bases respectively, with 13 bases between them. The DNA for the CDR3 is TGCGCCAGCACCGACGGGGGCCTAGAGACCCAGTACTTC. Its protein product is CASTDGGLETQYF.